Below, 7 T cell receptor beta chains from the same sample are listed, as sequenced in a study of cytomegalovirus exposure and HLA in healthy donors. The PCR used 60 Vbeta and 13 Jbeta primers. Profiling relied on immunoSEQ multiplex PCR, and the TCRdb table lists in-frame clones only, not all of them. Of some 140,000 clones in the sample, 83% were seen once. Sequencing used PBMCs. The receptors were sampled from a man aged 35-49 years in good health and CMV-seronegative.

Only one count was recorded for this clone. The chain is built from TRBV7-6 and TRBJ1-5; TRBD1 might be the D (6 bases). V gave up 1 base and J gave up 2 bases, with 12 bases separating them. The CDR3 consists of 16 residues. Germline CDR1 reads SGHVS; CDR2 reads FNYEAQ. CDR3 residues: CASSLGTGWGNQPQHF. In DNA, the CDR3 is TGTGCCAGCAGCTTAGGCACAGGGTGGGGCAATCAGCCCCAGCATTTT. The whole variable domain, remainder taken from reference TRBV7-6 and TRBJ1-5, is GAGVSQSPRYKVTKRGQDVALRCDPISGHVSLYWYRQALGQGPEFLTYFNYEAQQDKSGLPNDRFSAERPEGSISTLTIQRTEQRDSAMYRCASSLGTGWGNQPQHFGDGTRLSIL.

This chain joins TRBV29-1 and TRBJ2-1; D is perhaps TRBD2 (5 bases). This CDR3 has 13 amino acids. The V end was cut by 4 bases, the J end by 6 bases, with 13 bases between. Germline values: CDR1 SQVTM, CDR2 ANQGSEA. CDR3 sequence: CSVGVGVVNEQFF. In nucleotides, the CDR3 is TGCAGCGTTGGTGTGGGAGTGGTCAATGAGCAGTTCTTC.

The V and J genes are TRBV7-9 and TRBJ2-7, with a possible D match to TRBD1 (5 bases). V was pared by 5 bases and J by 3 bases, with 8 bases between. CDR1 and CDR2 (germline): SEHNR, FQNEAQ (reference sequence). The CDR3 is made up of 12 amino acids. CDR3 in DNA: TGTGCCAGCAGCGTAACAGGCTACGAGCAGTACTTC. Its translation: CASSVTGYEQYF.

The rearrangement links TRBV11-3 to TRBJ1-1; D gene unclear. CDR1 SGHNT and CDR2 YENEEA come from the germline V gene. The CDR3 runs 13 residues. V lost 6 bases and J 1 base, leaving 9 bases between the germline ends. In nucleotides, the CDR3 is TGTGCCAGCAGTTATACAGCGAACACTGAAGCTTTCTTT. Protein: CASSYTANTEAFF.

This rearrangement joins TRBV27 to TRBJ1-1; TRBD1 might be the D (6 bases). This CDR3 region has 13 residues. CDR1 MNHEY and CDR2 SMNVEV come from the germline V gene (reference sequence). V lost 4 bases and J 7 bases, leaving 13 bases between the germline ends. In nucleotides, the CDR3 is TGTGCCAGCAGTTCGACAGGAATCCGTGAAGCTTTCTTT. Translated, it gives CASSSTGIREAFF.

The chain carries TRBV28 and TRBJ1-6; possibly TRBD1 for D (5 bases). CDR3 size: 15 residues. V lost 3 bases and J lost 0, with 6 bases in between. Per germline, CDR1 MDHEN and CDR2 SYDVKM. In DNA form, the CDR3 reads TGTGCCAGCAGTTTGGGGGGCTCCTATAATTCACCCCTCCACTTT. Residues: CASSLGGSYNSPLHF. The full variable domain, with the rest looked up from reference TRBV28 and TRBJ1-6, is DVKVTQSSRYLVKRTGEKVFLECVQDMDHENMFWYRQDPGLGLRLIYFSYDVKMKEKGDIPEGYSVSREKKERFSLILESASTNQTSMYLCASSLGGSYNSPLHFGNGTRLTVT.

This chain links TRBV19 with TRBJ2-5; weak D call: TRBD1 (5 bases). V was cut by 5 bases and J by 6 bases, with 13 bases left in between. The CDR3 has 13 residues. Germline CDR1 reads LNHDA; CDR2 reads SQIVND (reference sequence). The CDR3 protein is CASSPQGIQTQYF. CDR3 bases: TGTGCCAGTAGTCCCCAGGGAATCCAGACCCAGTACTTC.